This TCR beta chain derives from a study of OX40 agonist ivuxolimab in advanced cancers. The protocol was immunoSEQ multiplex PCR, while the TCRdb copy is restricted to in-frame clones and leaves out a portion. Of roughly 86,000 clones in the sample, around nine tenths are singletons; the top ten hold 1% to 1.3%. Germline loops: CDR1 LGHNA, CDR2 YSLEER. The CDR3 is 16 amino acids. The ends lost 1 base at V and 5 bases at J; junction bases unmatched: 9. The chain has TRBV4-3 and TRBJ2-5; 8 bases line up with TRBD1. This sequence was found in an adult with an advanced solid tumor such as melanoma, head and neck, liver or kidney cancer. Sequencing was performed on CD4+ or CD8+ T cells sorted from blood, taken in a trial of the OX40 agonist ivuxolimab. The CDR3 reads CASSQGSGGVLETQYF. The CDR3 bases are TGCGCCAGCAGCCAAGGTTCAGGGGGCGTTCTGGAGACCCAGTACTTC.